This TCR beta chain derives from a study of beta chain features in type 1 diabetes. Whole-study findings and limits: A PCR bias possibly favoring shorter templates would apply equally to patients and controls. Cells carrying high TCR expression could end up over-represented when cDNA is sequenced.

cDNA synthesis used the whole RNA isolate, giving expressed TCRB sequences. The protocol was immunoSEQ multiplex PCR, while the TCRdb copy is restricted to in-frame clones and leaves out a portion. The sample shows roughly 300,000 clones, 8% of them seen only once. Trimming took off 7 bases at V and 2 bases at J, with 20 bases between the two ends. The CDR3 is made up of 15 amino acids. Germline loops: CDR1 SQVTM, CDR2 ANQGSEA. Blood was drawn once from each donor into heparinised tubes. The draws averaged roughly 120 mL. This clone was seen only a few times. Its antigen is still unknown. Sequenced input: central memory CD4+ T cells from blood. The chain recombines TRBV29-1 with TRBJ1-1; D is ambiguous. The TCR was taken from a woman aged 18-29 years in good health. The CDR3 loop reads CSAPGRVGLNTEAFF. The CDR3 DNA reads TGCAGCGCCCCAGGCCGGGTCGGCCTCAACACTGAAGCTTTCTTT.